Following are 7 T cell receptor beta chains from one sample sequenced in a study of Tregs in tolerant kidney transplant recipients. The method was immunoSEQ multiplex PCR; TCRdb's version includes in-frame clones alone and lacks a portion of them. This table has around 63,000 clones, around 85% appearing once. The sample was Tregs from blood, taken before the transplant. Receptors were obtained from a human donor who received a combined kidney and bone marrow transplant.

The rearrangement links TRBV7-9 to TRBJ2-1; no clear D gene. This CDR3 comprises 15 residues. Trimming took off 5 bases at V and 1 base at J, with 12 bases between the two ends. Germline V lookup: CDR1 SEHNR, CDR2 FQNEAQ (reference sequence). The CDR3 DNA is TGTGCCAGCAGCCTCATTATAGGGTCCTACAATGAGCAGTTCTTC. It is translated as CASSLIIGSYNEQFF.

This clone has a handful of counts. V gene TRBV19 combines with J gene TRBJ1-1; D not resolved. Trimming shortened V by 5 bases and J by 5 bases, and 9 bases separated the two germline ends. Per germline, CDR1 LNHDA and CDR2 SQIVND (reference sequence). The CDR3 spans 12 residues. This CDR3 is CASSSRLTEAFF. The CDR3 DNA sequence: TGTGCCAGTAGTTCCCGTTTAACTGAAGCTTTCTTT.

The J gene is TRBJ2-3, the V gene TRBV9, with D possibly matching TRBD2 (6 bases). CDR3 length equals 14 residues. V was cut by 0 bases and J by 4 bases, with 9 bases left in between. Germline V CDR1 and CDR2: SGDLS, YYNGEE. The CDR3: CASSVDGSADTQYF. In DNA, the CDR3 is TGTGCCAGCAGCGTAGACGGGAGCGCAGATACGCAGTATTTT.

The rearrangement links TRBV5-4 to TRBJ1-2; 8 bases align to TRBD1. After removal of 0 bases from V and 5 bases from J, the junction contained 9 bases not matched to a gene. This CDR3 has 16 residues. Germline CDR1 reads SGHNT; CDR2 reads YYREEE (reference sequence). CDR3 sequence (DNA): TGTGCCAGCAGCTTGGTCTCCAGGGGGCATGGATATGGCTACACCTTC. Residues: CASSLVSRGHGYGYTF.

V gene TRBV27 combines with J gene TRBJ2-7; perhaps TRBD2 as D (6 bases). The germline CDR1 and CDR2 sequences are MNHEY and SMNVEV (reference sequence). The CDR3 spans 14 residues. The ends were cut back, 5 bases at V and 0 bases at J, with 11 bases in the middle. CDR3 in amino acids: CASSPVGGSYEQYF. Here the CDR3 DNA reads TGTGCCAGCAGTCCCGTCGGGGGCTCCTACGAGCAGTACTTC.

The CDR3 loop reads CASSQAGTRSGANVLTF. Written as DNA, the CDR3 is TGCGCCAGCAGCCAAGCAGGGACCCGCTCTGGGGCCAACGTCCTGACTTTC. The genes are TRBV4-1 and TRBJ2-6, with D possibly called TRBD1 or TRBD2 (5 bases each). Trimming removed 1 base from V and 0 bases from J, with 10 bases in between. Germline V gene lookup returns CDR1 MGHRA and CDR2 YSYEKL. This CDR3 spans 17 amino acids.

J is TRBJ2-7 and V is TRBV27; TRBD1 agrees at 10 bases. Germline values: CDR1 MNHEY, CDR2 SMNVEV (reference sequence). The CDR3 spans 13 residues. V gave up 5 bases and J gave up 5 bases; unmatched junction bases: 3. In DNA, the CDR3 is TGTGCCAGCAGTCCCGGGACAGGGGACGAGCAGTACTTC. Amino acid sequence: CASSPGTGDEQYF.